The 26 T cell receptor beta chains in this list originate from one sample, sequenced in a study of blood T cells in healthy people across ages. Primed by a sample-barcoded 5' primer and a J-beta primer mix, a second PCR proceeded for about 6 to 11 cycles. Each CDR3 protein is one row after TCRdb ran MiXCR on the 5' RACE reads. The data show approximately 960,000 distinct CDR3 sequences, with about 29% seen just once and roughly 10% held by the top ten. These sequences were also reported in another study, on T cells of mothers and their children.

Sequencing input: blood. The receptors originated from a woman aged 40 to 49 in good health.

J is TRBJ2-5 and V is TRBV5-6; possibly TRBD2 for D (6 bases). The end of the DNA aligns better with TRBJ2-7, so the J call may be wrong. The germline V gene has CDR1 SGHDT and CDR2 YYEEEE. The CDR3 covers 13 residues. CDR3 amino acids: CASSSFLASEQYF. CDR3 coding DNA: TGTGCCAGCAGCTCCTTTCTAGCGTCCGAGCAGTACTTC.

In its sample, this clonotype was seen many times. This chain links TRBV30 with TRBJ2-5; a weak D match, TRBD2 (5 bases). This CDR3 spans 18 amino acids. The germline CDR1 and CDR2 sequences are GTSNPN and SVGIG (reference sequence). Trimming took off 3 bases at V and 1 base at J, with 24 bases between the two ends. CDR3 amino acids: CAWSSRDLEVGSQETQYF. In DNA, the CDR3 is TGTGCCTGGAGCAGCCGGGATCTGGAGGTGGGATCCCAAGAGACCCAGTACTTC.

This clonotype appeared many times. The chain is built from TRBV29-1 and TRBJ2-7, with D possibly matching TRBD1 (6 bases). The CDR3 loop spans 12 amino acids. V was pared by 6 bases and J by 3 bases, with 12 bases between. Germline values: CDR1 SQVTM, CDR2 ANQGSEA. CDR3 loop: CSVRPDSYEQYF. The CDR3 nucleotides are TGCAGCGTCCGACCGGACAGCTACGAGCAGTACTTC.

The rearrangement joins TRBV5-1 to TRBJ1-1; TRBD1 might be the D (5 bases). This CDR3 is built from 17 residues. In germline, CDR1 is SGHRS, CDR2 YFSETQ. V lost 1 base, J lost 2 bases, and 18 bases lay in between. CDR3 residues: CASSLSFKLGLNTEAFF. DNA for the CDR3: TGCGCCAGCAGCTTGTCCTTCAAGTTGGGGCTAAACACTGAAGCTTTCTTT.

The chain carries TRBV10-3 and TRBJ2-1, with D unclear. The V and J ends lost 11 bases and 0 bases respectively, with 11 bases between them. The CDR3 contains 13 residues. Germline V gene sequence: CDR1 ENHRY, CDR2 SYGVKD. CDR3 nucleotide sequence: TGTGCCGTACAGTTAAGCTCCTACAATGAGCAGTTCTTC. This translates into CAVQLSSYNEQFF.

The V and J genes are TRBV24-1 and TRBJ2-3, with D possibly being TRBD1 or TRBD2 (6 bases each). With 9 bases removed from V and 0 bases from J, the gap between germline ends came to 15 bases. The CDR3 sequence is 15 residues long. CDR1 is KGHDR and CDR2 is SFDVKD in the germline V gene. The CDR3 reads CATHRGLRSTDTQYF. For the CDR3, the DNA is TGTGCCACCCACCGGGGGCTCCGGAGCACAGATACGCAGTATTTT.

This clonotype was counted a few times. Possible read error: a much larger clone is one base away. The V and J genes are TRBV29-1 and TRBJ2-7; TRBD1 aligns across 8 bases. Germline V gene sequence: CDR1 SQVTM, CDR2 ANQGSEA. The CDR3 loop spans 12 amino acids. The CDR3 here is CRRHRGDYEQYF. CDR3 sequence (DNA): TGCAGGAGACACAGGGGGGACTACGAGCAGTACTTC.

As to this clonotype: Possible read error: a much larger clone is one base away. The rearrangement links TRBV7-2 to TRBJ1-2; 7 bases match TRBD1. Germline V gene data show CDR1 as SGHTA and CDR2 as FQGNSA. CDR3 length equals 13 residues. Germline trimming cut 6 bases from V and 9 bases from J; bases unmatched to any gene: 10. In nucleotides, the CDR3 is TGTGCCAGCAGGCCCGGGACAGTCGGTAGCTACACCTTC. Translated, it gives CASRPGTVGSYTF.

This clonotype came up a few times. It is unclear where the CDR3 begins or ends on the DNA, so no DNA is shown, and the CDR3 is as TCRdb lists it. V usage is TRBV3-1 and J usage is TRBJ1-4; the table assigns TRBD1, which was not confirmed against the DNA. Germline-derived CDR1 and CDR2 are LGHDT and YNNKEL (reference sequence). The CDR3 is made up of 16 amino acids, end residues included. CDR3 protein: CASSFGRGNPNEKRFF.

This chain uses TRBV20-1 with TRBJ2-6; no reliable D call. Trimming removed 3 bases at V and 5 bases at J, with 8 bases between. Germline V lookup: CDR1 DFQATT, CDR2 SNEGSKA (reference sequence). This CDR3 contains 13 residues. CDR3: CSASSGWANVLTF. CDR3 in DNA: TGCAGTGCTAGCTCGGGCTGGGCCAACGTCCTGACTTTC.

The chain recombines TRBV28 with TRBJ1-4; tentatively, D is TRBD1 (5 bases). Germline V lookup: CDR1 MDHEN, CDR2 SYDVKM. The CDR3 is 15 amino acids. Trimming took off 5 bases at V and 11 bases at J, with 21 bases between the two ends. CDR3 protein: CASSPRGSTWGKLFF. The DNA of the CDR3 is TGTGCCAGCAGTCCCCGGGGGTCCACCTGGGGGAAACTGTTTTTT.

In this sample, this clonotype turned up a few times. The chain has TRBV28 and TRBJ1-1; 7 nucleotides match TRBD1. Trimming at V came to 5 bases and at J to 4 bases, leaving 7 bases not matched to a gene. The CDR3 length is 14 residues. In germline, CDR1 is MDHEN, CDR2 SYDVKM. CDR3 nucleotide sequence: TGTGCCAGCAGTCTGAACAGGGGCGCCACTGAAGCTTTCTTT. Its protein product is CASSLNRGATEAFF.

At least ten counts were recorded for this clonotype. The CDR3 nucleotides are TGCGCCAGCAGCCAAGAGGTAACTCAGGGGTTCGAGCAGTACTTC. Protein product: CASSQEVTQGFEQYF. The chain has TRBV4-3 and TRBJ2-7, with a possible D match to TRBD1 (6 bases). This CDR3 comprises 15 residues. Per the germline V gene, CDR1 is LGHNA and CDR2 is YSLEER. The ends were cut back, 0 bases at V and 6 bases at J, with 15 bases in the middle.

The J gene is TRBJ2-7, the V gene TRBV5-1; perhaps D is TRBD1 or TRBD2 (5 bases each). Germline loops: CDR1 SGHRS, CDR2 YFSETQ. This CDR3 spans 15 amino acids. Trimming removed 4 bases from V and 5 bases from J, with 19 bases in between. CDR3 in amino acids: CASSRLGPGPDEQYF. The CDR3 DNA reads TGCGCCAGCAGCCGCTTGGGACCGGGCCCCGACGAGCAGTACTTC. The full variable domain, in which reference TRBV5-1 and TRBJ2-7 provide the parts outside the CDR3, is KAGVTQTPRYLIKTRGQQVTLSCSPISGHRSVSWYQQTPGQGLQFLFEYFSETQRNKGNFPGRFSGRQFSNSRSEMNVSTLELGDSALYLCASSRLGPGPDEQYFGPGTRLTVT.

Concerning this clonotype itself: A much larger clone differs from this one at a single base, so this may be a read error. V usage is TRBV12-3 or TRBV12-4 and J usage is TRBJ2-7; 8 nucleotides align to TRBD2. The CDR3 is 17 residues long. V dropped 5 bases and J dropped 2; count of bases not matched to a gene: 14. Written as DNA, the CDR3 is TGTGCCAGCAGTCCTGCCCCGGGAGCGGGGGCTCCCTACGAGCAGTACTTC. It specifies CASSPAPGAGAPYEQYF.

The V call is TRBV9, the J call TRBJ1-6, with a weak D call TRBD1 (5 bases). The ends were cut back, 0 bases at V and 11 bases at J, with 18 bases in the middle. Germline V gene lookup returns CDR1 SGDLS and CDR2 YYNGEE. The CDR3 is 16 residues long. The CDR3: CASSVGGTPFGTPLHF. DNA of the CDR3: TGTGCCAGCAGCGTAGGAGGGACCCCCTTTGGTACACCCCTCCACTTT.

In the case of this clonotype: This could be a read error, since a much larger clone is one nucleotide away. CDR3 in amino acids: CATSGDSGAREKLFF. CDR3 coding DNA: TGTGCCACCAGCGGAGATTCGGGGGCACGGGAAAAACTGTTTTTT. This chain links TRBV15 with TRBJ1-4, with a tentative D call TRBD1 (6 bases). Germline assignment: CDR1 LNHNV and CDR2 YYDKDF (reference sequence). The CDR3 is made up of 15 amino acids.

The J gene is TRBJ2-2, the V gene TRBV3-1, with TRBD1 identical over 8 bases. The CDR3 extends over 14 amino acids. Germline CDR1 is LGHDT and CDR2 is YNNKEL (reference sequence). Trimming took 6 bases from V and 7 from J; bases not matched to a gene: 7. In DNA, the CDR3 is TGTGCCAGCAGGAAGACAGGGGTTAACGGGGAGCTGTTTTTT. This encodes CASRKTGVNGELFF.

This clonotype was seen a few times. The chain couples TRBV3-1 to TRBJ2-5; 9 nucleotides agree with TRBD2. The CDR3 extends over 16 amino acids. CDR1 and CDR2 (germline): LGHDT, YNNKEL (reference sequence). Trimming removed 4 bases from V and 4 bases from J; junction bases left unmatched: 10. The DNA for the CDR3 is TGTGCCAGCAGCCCGCAAAGACTAGCGGTTGGAGAGACCCAGTACTTC. This gives the protein CASSPQRLAVGETQYF.

The V call is TRBV12-3 or TRBV12-4, the J call TRBJ2-1; 10 bases match TRBD2. The V gene end was trimmed by 2 bases and the J gene end by 8 bases; junction bases not matched to a gene: 3. The CDR3 is made up of 14 amino acids. The CDR3 DNA is TGTGCCAGCAGTTTACTAGCGGGAGACTATGAGCAGTTCTTC. Translated, it gives CASSLLAGDYEQFF.

Only one count was recorded for this clonotype. One end of the junction does not line up with germline, which may come from a read error. The chain is built from TRBV12-3 or TRBV12-4 and TRBJ2-3; 7 nucleotides agree with TRBD1. The CDR3 runs 15 residues. For the CDR3, the DNA is TGTGCCAGCAGTTCCCGTTTAGGGGGCACAGATATGCAGTATTTT. It codes for CASSSRLGGTDMQYF.

This clonotype was detected only a few times. CDR3 DNA: TGCAGTGCTAGAGATGGGAGACAGGGACCCTACGAGCAGTACTTC. This translates into CSARDGRQGPYEQYF. The chain employs TRBV20-1 and TRBJ2-7; 7 nucleotides match TRBD1. Germline-derived CDR1 and CDR2 are DFQATT and SNEGSKA (reference sequence). The V and J ends lost 0 bases and 2 bases, in that order; junction bases with no gene match: 7. This CDR3 has 15 residues.

The chain couples TRBV10-3 to TRBJ2-3; D tentatively fits TRBD1 or TRBD2 (5 bases each). The CDR3 length is 13 residues. The V end lost 2 bases, the J end lost 8 bases, and 11 bases lay between the germline ends. The V gene's germline CDR1 is ENHRY and CDR2 SYGVKD. The CDR3 DNA sequence: TGTGCCATCAGTGAGGAGGACGGGGCTACGCAGTATTTT. Amino acids: CAISEEDGATQYF.

This clonotype was picked up a small number of times. CDR3 residues: CASSLGGTINEQFF. As DNA, the CDR3 is TGTGCCAGCAGCTTAGGAGGGACCATCAATGAGCAGTTCTTC. This rearrangement joins TRBV7-2 to TRBJ2-1; either TRBD1 or TRBD2 may supply D (5 bases each). CDR3 length: 14 residues. The V end lost 1 base, the J end lost 6 bases, and 10 bases lay between the germline ends. Germline loops: CDR1 SGHTA, CDR2 FQGNSA.

This clonotype was counted between two and nine times. CDR3 bases: TGCAGTGCTAGAGGGCCTGGGCAGCCCCAGCATTTT. Protein: CSARGPGQPQHF. The chain uses TRBV20-1 and TRBJ1-5; D ambiguous. Germline loops: CDR1 DFQATT, CDR2 SNEGSKA (reference sequence). Trimming took 1 base from V and 7 from J, leaving 8 bases between them. The CDR3 runs to 12 residues.

This clonotype was seen a handful of times. The chain links TRBV10-3 to TRBJ2-7, with 8 bases identical to TRBD1. The CDR3 is 14 residues long. CDR1 is ENHRY, CDR2 SYGVKD, per germline. V dropped 10 bases and J dropped 2; count of bases not matched to a gene: 10. The CDR3 DNA reads as TGTGCCACCGGCTCTCTGGACAGGGCCTACGAGCAGTACTTC. This translates into CATGSLDRAYEQYF.